The 4 T cell receptor beta chains below were found in one sample sequenced in a study of OX40 agonist ivuxolimab in advanced cancers. Sequencing was performed with immunoSEQ multiplex PCR; in TCRdb, only in-frame clones are kept and a portion is missing. The profile shows tens of thousands of clones, 83% of them singletons. The input for sequencing was CD4+ or CD8+ T cells sorted from blood, taken in a trial of the OX40 agonist ivuxolimab. Receptors originate from an adult with an advanced solid tumor such as melanoma, head and neck, liver or kidney cancer.

CDR3 amino acids: CASSPVEAGELFF. CDR3 nucleotides: TGCGCCAGCAGCCCCGTGGAGGCCGGGGAGCTGTTTTTT. This chain joins TRBV5-1 and TRBJ2-2; maybe TRBD2 (5 bases). V was cut by 4 bases and J by 6 bases, with 10 bases left in between. The germline V gene has CDR1 SGHRS and CDR2 YFSETQ. This CDR3 is built from 13 residues.

The chain employs TRBV29-1 and TRBJ2-2; D gene uncertain. Germline V CDR1 and CDR2: SQVTM, ANQGSEA. The CDR3 consists of 13 residues. V was shortened by 4 bases and J by 1 base, with 7 bases between the two germline ends. CDR3 residues: CSVGSGNTGELFF. As DNA, the CDR3 is TGCAGCGTTGGGTCTGGGAACACCGGGGAGCTGTTTTTT.

The chain links TRBV27 to TRBJ2-7; TRBD2 matches 7 bases. Trimming at V came to 2 bases and at J to 7 bases, leaving 8 bases not matched to a gene. This CDR3 comprises 14 residues. From germline, CDR1 is MNHEY and CDR2 SMNVEV (reference sequence). This chain's CDR3 is CASSLGEGGVEQYF. CDR3 in DNA: TGTGCCAGCAGTTTAGGGGAGGGAGGCGTGGAGCAGTACTTC.

The CDR3 protein is CASSFIRGYEQYF. DNA of the CDR3: TGTGCCAGCAGTTTCATCAGGGGCTACGAGCAGTACTTC. The chain uses TRBV28 and TRBJ2-5; weak D call: TRBD1 (6 bases). The tail of the sequence fits TRBJ2-7 better, so the J call may be wrong. This CDR3 spans 13 amino acids. The germline CDR1 and CDR2 sequences are MDHEN and SYDVKM.